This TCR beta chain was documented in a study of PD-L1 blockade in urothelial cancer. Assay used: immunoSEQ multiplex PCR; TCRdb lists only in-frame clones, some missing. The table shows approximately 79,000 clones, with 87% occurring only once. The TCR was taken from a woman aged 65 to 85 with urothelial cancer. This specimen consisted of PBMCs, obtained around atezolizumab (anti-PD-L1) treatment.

CDR3 protein: CASSQAPGGSYEQYF. In DNA form, the CDR3 reads TGCGCCAGCAGCCAGGCCCCGGGAGGCTCCTACGAGCAGTACTTC. The chain uses TRBV4-3 and TRBJ2-7; 7 bases are a match to TRBD2. This CDR3 is 15 amino acids long. In germline, CDR1 is LGHNA, CDR2 YSLEER. Trimming removed 3 bases from V and 0 bases from J; junction bases left unmatched: 5.